This passage covers 10 T cell receptor beta chains from one sample sequenced in a study of HIV-infected patients and healthy controls. cDNA was made from about 500 ng RNA using alpha and beta constant primers. Alpha and beta chain libraries were made separately by chain-specific third strand synthesis with multiplexing indices. TCRdb re-called the 5' RACE reads through MiXCR, storing one row per CDR3 protein. The sample includes 3,000 to 4,000 distinct CDR3 sequences, about 9.1% seen only once; the top ten take about 15%. Follow-up blood was drawn about 14 weeks, roughly three months, after antiretroviral therapy began. All unsorted peripheral T cells were captured because whole blood was used without fractionation. The material was blood, obtained during antiretroviral therapy. The receptors originated from an adult with HIV infection.

This clonotype was recorded many times. The chain combines TRBV5-1 with TRBJ2-5; tentative D call: TRBD2 (5 bases). This CDR3 is built from 16 residues. Per the germline V gene, CDR1 is SGHRS and CDR2 is YFSETQ. V was cut by 1 base and J by 0 bases, with 13 bases left in between. The CDR3 region is CASSLRASPNQETQYF. In DNA form, the CDR3 reads TGCGCCAGCAGCTTGAGGGCTAGCCCTAACCAAGAGACCCAGTACTTC.

This clonotype is labeled hyperexpanded. V and J are TRBV7-2 and TRBJ1-1; 8 nucleotides match TRBD1. The CDR3 spans 13 residues. Germline CDR1 reads SGHTA; CDR2 reads FQGNSA. V trimming: 6 bases; J trimming: 6 bases; junction bases outside the gene matches: 6. The CDR3 DNA reads as TGTGCCAGCAGTTGGACAGGGATTGCTGAAGCTTTCTTT. Translation gives CASSWTGIAEAFF. Together with reference TRBV7-2 and TRBJ1-1, the CDR3 gives the full variable domain: GAGVSQSPSNKVTEKGKDVELRCDPISGHTALYWYRQSLGQGLEFLIYFQGNSAPDKSGLPSDRFSAERTGGSVSTLTIQRTQQEDSAVYLCASSWTGIAEAFFGQGTRLTVV.

In its sample, this clonotype ranks as medium-sized. The chain employs TRBV3-1 and TRBJ2-3; 9 bases align to TRBD2. The V and J ends lost 0 bases and 5 bases, in that order; junction bases with no gene match: 12. The CDR3 contains 18 residues. Germline values: CDR1 LGHDT, CDR2 YNNKEL (reference sequence). The DNA of the CDR3 is TGTGCCAGCAGCCAAGAGCGCGGTTGGGGACTAGCAGGAGATACGCAGTATTTT. It specifies CASSQERGWGLAGDTQYF.

This clonotype was recorded at least ten times. The chain is built from TRBV20-1 and TRBJ2-7; the match to TRBD1 covers 9 bases. CDR1 is DFQATT and CDR2 is SNEGSKA in the germline V gene (reference sequence). The CDR3 has 14 residues. J was trimmed by 4 bases and V by 4 bases; bases with no gene match: 8. CDR3 sequence: CSATDQDRGYEQYV. The CDR3 DNA reads as TGCAGTGCTACAGACCAGGACAGGGGATACGAGCAGTACGTC.

By share, this clonotype counts as medium-sized. The V call is TRBV5-6, the J call TRBJ2-7; 8 bases match TRBD2. CDR1 and CDR2 from the germline V gene are SGHDT and YYEEEE. This CDR3 is 14 amino acids long. Unmatched junction bases numbered 8, after V lost 9 bases and J lost 0 bases. Written as DNA, the CDR3 is TGTGCCACCAGGGAGCGGGGGAGCTCCTACGAGCAGTACTTC. Amino acid sequence: CATRERGSSYEQYF.

By its share, this clonotype is large. This CDR3 is CASSLMRSTEAFF. CDR3 in DNA: TGTGCCAGCAGCCTAATGAGATCCACTGAAGCTTTCTTT. This sequence joins TRBV6-5 and TRBJ1-1, with D unclear. The CDR3 has 13 amino acids. Trimming removed 6 bases at V and 4 bases at J, with 12 bases between. From germline, CDR1 is MNHEY and CDR2 SVGAGI.

By share, this clonotype ranks as medium-sized. The DNA of the CDR3 is TGTGCCAGCAGTGACTGGCGGGGGGGCACAGATACGCAGTATTTT. Translating it yields CASSDWRGGTDTQYF. The chain recombines TRBV6-1 with TRBJ2-3; 8 bases are shared with TRBD2. The V gene end was trimmed by 3 bases and the J gene end by 1 base; junction bases not matched to a gene: 3. Germline assignment: CDR1 MNHNS and CDR2 SASEGT. This CDR3 contains 15 residues.

In its sample, this clonotype is medium-sized. V and J are TRBV7-8 and TRBJ1-1; D gene unclear. From germline, CDR1 is SGHVS and CDR2 FQNEAQ. Trimming cost V 1 base and J 4 bases, with 4 bases left between them. This CDR3 comprises 12 residues. CDR3 bases: TGTGCCAGCAGCTTAGTTGCCACTGAAGCTTTCTTT. Amino acid sequence: CASSLVATEAFF.

The J gene is TRBJ2-7, the V gene TRBV5-6; D is possibly TRBD2 (5 bases). The germline gives CDR1 SGHDT, CDR2 YYEEEE. Trimming stripped 6 bases from V and 4 bases from J, with 17 bases between. This CDR3 comprises 14 residues. CDR3 loop: CASTLGSNLYEQYF. Here the CDR3 DNA reads TGTGCCAGCACCCTGGGGAGTAACCTGTACGAGCAGTACTTC.

This clonotype is medium-sized within its sample. The V gene is TRBV20-1, the J gene TRBJ1-2; D remains unclear. Germline-derived CDR1 and CDR2 are DFQATT and SNEGSKA (reference sequence). Trimming cost V 6 bases and J 4 bases, with 15 bases left between them. The CDR3 loop spans 13 amino acids. The CDR3, as DNA: TGCAGTGCCCTAGGTCCCTCGGCCTATGGCTACACCTTC. This encodes CSALGPSAYGYTF.